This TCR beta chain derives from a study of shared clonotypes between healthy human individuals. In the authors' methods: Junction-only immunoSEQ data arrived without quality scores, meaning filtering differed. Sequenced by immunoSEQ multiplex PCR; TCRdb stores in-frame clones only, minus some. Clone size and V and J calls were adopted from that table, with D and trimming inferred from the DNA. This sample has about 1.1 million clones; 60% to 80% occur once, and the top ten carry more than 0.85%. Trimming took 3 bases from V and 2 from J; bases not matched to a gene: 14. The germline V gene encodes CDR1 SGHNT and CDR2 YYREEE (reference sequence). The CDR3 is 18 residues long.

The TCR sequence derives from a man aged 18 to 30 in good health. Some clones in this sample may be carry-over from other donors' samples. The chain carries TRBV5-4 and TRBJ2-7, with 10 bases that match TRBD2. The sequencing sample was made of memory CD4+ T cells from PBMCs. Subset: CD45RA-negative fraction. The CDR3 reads CASSWLTFGLAETYEQYF. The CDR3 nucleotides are TGTGCCAGCAGCTGGTTAACATTTGGACTAGCGGAAACCTACGAGCAGTACTTC.